The 12 T cell receptor beta chains presented below share a single source sample, sequenced in a study of Tregs in tolerant kidney transplant recipients. Using immunoSEQ multiplex PCR, the repertoire was profiled, and TCRdb retains in-frame clones only, with some absent. The listing records fewer than 40,000 clones. The specimen comprised CD8+ T cells from blood, sampled before the transplant. These receptors all come from a human donor who received a combined kidney and bone marrow transplant.

As for this clone: The read is 3 residues too short to cover the CDR3 end, so that end is filled in from the germline J gene. The V gene is TRBV5-1, the J gene TRBJ1-1, with 11 bases lining up with TRBD1. Germline V lookup: CDR1 SGHRS, CDR2 YFSETQ. The length of the CDR3 is 14 residues. V gave up 3 bases and J gave up 2 bases; unmatched junction bases: 0. The DNA read from the CDR3 is TGCGCCAGCAGCTGGACAGGGGGCAACACTGAA. It codes for CASSWTGGNTE. The entire CDR3 sequence reads CASSWTGGNTEAFF.

Here the CDR3 reads CASMFAESHYEQYF. The sequenced CDR3 bases are TGTGCCAGCATGTTCGCGGAATCCCACTACGAG. The V call is TRBV2, the J call TRBJ2-7; D not certain. The DNA ends 3 residues before the CDR3 does, and the rest of the CDR3 is filled in from the germline J gene. Trimming left V 7 bases short and J 3 bases short, with 16 bases between. CDR1 SNHLY and CDR2 FYNNEI come from the germline V gene. The CDR3 runs 14 residues.

As concerns this clone: An end of the junction differs from the germline gene, which may be a read error. Read data end 3 residues before the CDR3 end; the end is taken from the germline J gene. This chain uses TRBV5-1 with TRBJ2-7, with D possibly TRBD2 on 5 matching bases. There are 12 residues in the CDR3. CDR1 SGHRS and CDR2 YFSETQ come from the germline V gene. CDR3 DNA, as far as it was read: TGCGCCAGCAGTTTGGAGGTTGACGAG. Its translation: CASSLEVDE. The complete CDR3 protein is CASSLEVDEQYF.

The sequenced part of the CDR3 DNA is TGCAGTGCTATAGACCGAGGTCTCTCCTACGAG. It codes for CSAIDRGLSYE. The CDR3 reads in full as CSAIDRGLSYEQYF. The chain employs TRBV20-1 and TRBJ2-7; no definite D call. Read data end 3 residues before the CDR3 end; the end is taken from the germline J gene. The V end lost 4 bases, the J end lost 0 bases, and 13 bases lay between the germline ends. The germline gives CDR1 DFQATT, CDR2 SNEGSKA (reference sequence). The CDR3 is 14 amino acids.

Regarding this clone: The CDR3 extends 3 residues past the end of the read, so its final part is completed from the germline J gene. The chain recombines TRBV7-6 with TRBJ1-4; 8 bases match TRBD1. Looked up from germline, CDR1 is SGHVS and CDR2 is FNYEAQ. The trim removed 5 bases at V and 3 bases at J, leaving 2 bases unmatched. The CDR3 length is 14 residues. Here the CDR3 reads CASSPGQANEKLFF. The DNA read from the CDR3 is TGTGCCAGCAGCCCGGGACAGGCTAATGAAAAA.

In regard to this clone: The read ends 3 residues early relative to the CDR3; the germline J gene fills the gap. The rearrangement uses TRBV2 and TRBJ2-7; 7 bases match TRBD2. This CDR3 has 14 residues. J gave up 0 bases and V 6 bases, and 5 bases lay outside the gene matches. Germline V gives CDR1 SNHLY, CDR2 FYNNEI. CDR3 loop: CASRGLTASYEQYF. The CDR3 DNA, read in part, is TGTGCCAGCAGGGGACTAACCGCCTCCTACGAG.

As concerns this clone: The CDR3 goes on 3 residues after the read ends, and that part is filled in from the germline J gene. The chain combines TRBV2 with TRBJ2-7; D might be TRBD1 (7 bases). Between the trimmed V and J ends, which lost 5 bases and 5 bases, there was a span of 13 bases. CDR3 length: 13 residues. From germline, CDR1 is SNHLY and CDR2 FYNNEI. The covered CDR3 bases are TGTGCCAGCAGTTCGACAGGGAGGAACGAG. This gives the protein CASSSTGRNE. The entire CDR3 protein is CASSSTGRNEQYF.

Points on this clone: The read ends 3 residues before the CDR3 terminus; that terminus is restored from the germline J gene. This chain uses TRBV5-6 with TRBJ2-1; no definite D call. This CDR3 has 14 residues. The germline gives CDR1 SGHDT, CDR2 YYEEEE. Trimming left V 2 bases short and J 4 bases short, with 10 bases between. CDR3 residues: CASSFGPDYNEQFF. Partial CDR3 DNA: TGTGCCAGCAGCTTTGGTCCAGATTACAATGAG.

Regarding this clone: From the germline J gene comes the end of the CDR3, since the read stops 3 residues before it. The J gene is TRBJ2-1, the V gene TRBV5-4; D may be TRBD1 (5 bases). CDR1 SGHNT and CDR2 YYREEE come from the germline V gene (reference sequence). This CDR3 has 15 amino acids. Trimming took 4 bases from V and 0 from J, leaving 11 bases between them. Partial CDR3 DNA: TGTGCCAGCAGCGCACAGGCGAGCTCCTACAATGAG. Translation: CASSAQASSYNE. The complete CDR3 reads CASSAQASSYNEQFF. Variable domain in full (rest from reference TRBV5-4 and TRBJ2-1): ETGVTQSPTHLIKTRGQQVTLRCSSQSGHNTVSWYQQALGQGPQFIFQYYREEENGRGNFPPRFSGLQFPNYSSELNVNALELDDSALYLCASSAQASSYNEQFFGPGTRLTVL.

In the case of this clone: The read ends 3 residues before the CDR3 terminus; that terminus is restored from the germline J gene. The rearrangement joins TRBV30 to TRBJ1-2, with 7 bases identical to TRBD1. This CDR3 has 15 residues. Germline lookup yields CDR1 GTSNPN and CDR2 SVGIG (reference sequence). After removal of 3 bases from V and 4 bases from J, the junction contained 11 bases not matched to a gene. CDR3 in amino acids: CAWSTGVAPVYGYTF. The sequenced part of the CDR3 DNA is TGTGCCTGGAGCACAGGGGTCGCACCAGTCTATGGC.

Worth noting for this clone: The read stops 3 residues short of the end of the CDR3; the missing end is completed from the germline J gene. The chain joins TRBV10-3 to TRBJ1-1; TRBD1 matches at 8 bases. The CDR3 is 15 residues long. The J segment lost 1 base and the V segment lost 3 bases, leaving 4 bases of the junction unmatched. Germline CDR1 reads ENHRY; CDR2 reads SYGVKD. CDR3 sequence reads: CAISELGQGNTEAFF. Partial CDR3 DNA: TGTGCCATCAGTGAATTAGGACAGGGGAACACTGAA.

Concerning this clone itself: The read ends 3 residues before the CDR3 terminus; that terminus is restored from the germline J gene. The V and J genes are TRBV20-1 and TRBJ2-2; TRBD2 matches at 8 bases. Trimming took 1 base from V and 7 from J; bases not matched to a gene: 8. The CDR3 extends over 15 amino acids. Germline V CDR1 and CDR2: DFQATT, SNEGSKA (reference sequence). CDR3 bases read: TGCAGTGCTAGAGGTGGACTAGCATCGAGCGGGGAG. This encodes CSARGGLASSGE. The complete CDR3 protein is CSARGGLASSGELFF.